Each of the 9 T cell receptor beta chains below was sequenced from the same sample in a study of siplizumab effects on memory and regulatory T cells. TCRdb keeps only in-frame clones here, not all; method: immunoSEQ multiplex PCR. The sample includes roughly 100,000 clones, 93% of them seen just once. Material for sequencing was CD8+ T cells sorted from blood. Receptor source: a human donor in good health.

The chain has TRBV4-2 and TRBJ2-1; no definite D call. This CDR3 contains 15 residues. Germline V CDR1 and CDR2: LGHNA, YNFKEQ. V lost 7 bases, J lost 0 bases, and 13 bases lay in between. CDR3 DNA: TGTGCCAGCAACCTGGACCACCACTCCTACAATGAGCAGTTCTTC. Encoded protein: CASNLDHHSYNEQFF.

This clone was seen just once. This chain links TRBV5-4 with TRBJ2-2; 11 bases fit TRBD1. V lost 4 bases, J lost 5 bases, and 7 bases stayed unmatched. Germline V lookup: CDR1 SGHNT, CDR2 YYREEE (reference sequence). CDR3 length equals 16 residues. The CDR3 reads CASSHPGTGGTGELFF. CDR3 sequence (DNA): TGTGCCAGCAGCCACCCCGGGACAGGGGGTACCGGGGAGCTGTTTTTT.

This clone was seen only once. The chain's CDR3 is CASSQVETGLNTEAFF. CDR3 in DNA: TGCGCCAGCAGCCAAGTCGAGACAGGCCTGAACACTGAAGCTTTCTTT. This chain links TRBV4-1 with TRBJ1-1; D is possibly TRBD1 (6 bases). The CDR3 is 16 amino acids. Trimming left V 1 base short and J 0 bases short, with 12 bases between. Germline CDR1 and CDR2: MGHRA and YSYEKL.

The chain carries TRBV11-2 and TRBJ2-7; D is uncertain. The germline gives CDR1 SGHAT, CDR2 FQNNGV. V dropped 1 base and J dropped 3 bases, with 10 bases sitting between them. The length of the CDR3 is 14 residues. The CDR3 sequence: CASSLAVTVYEQYF. The CDR3 DNA reads as TGTGCCAGCAGCTTAGCGGTGACGGTCTACGAGCAGTACTTC.

This clone was seen once. This could be a read error, since a much larger clone is one nucleotide away. The chain recombines TRBV13 with TRBJ2-2, with TRBD2 matching 9 bases. The CDR3 spans 14 residues. Germline CDR1 PRHDT, CDR2 FYEKMQ (reference sequence). J was trimmed by 7 bases and V by 5 bases; bases with no gene match: 5. CDR3 sequence: CASSARGGGGELFF. CDR3 sequence (DNA): TGTGCCAGCAGCGCGCGGGGGGGCGGCGGGGAGCTGTTTTTT. Supplemented by reference TRBV13 and TRBJ2-2, the full variable domain reads AAGVIQSPRHLIKEKRETATLKCYPIPRHDTVYWYQQGPGQDPQFLISFYEKMQSDKGSIPDRFSAQQFSDYHSELNMSSLELGDSALYFCASSARGGGGELFFGEGSRLTVL.

The chain links TRBV19 to TRBJ2-2; 12 nucleotides align to TRBD1. Germline lookup yields CDR1 LNHDA and CDR2 SQIVND (reference sequence). V lost 5 bases, J lost 4 bases, and 5 bases stayed unmatched. This CDR3 has 16 amino acids. CDR3 amino acids: CASSWGQGAVTGELFF. DNA for the CDR3: TGTGCCAGTAGTTGGGGACAGGGGGCTGTCACCGGGGAGCTGTTTTTT.

V usage is TRBV19 and J usage is TRBJ2-7; 12 bases agree with TRBD2. Germline V CDR1 and CDR2: LNHDA, SQIVND (reference sequence). CDR3 length: 15 amino acids. J was trimmed by 3 bases and V by 3 bases; bases with no gene match: 3. For the CDR3, the DNA is TGTGCCAGTAGTATCCGACTAGCGGGGGACTACGAGCAGTACTTC. Translated, it gives CASSIRLAGDYEQYF.

The chain has TRBV7-6 and TRBJ1-4; tentatively, D is TRBD1 (5 bases). V was pared by 6 bases and J by 7 bases, with 18 bases between. Germline lookup yields CDR1 SGHVS and CDR2 FNYEAQ. The CDR3 contains 15 residues. Written as DNA, the CDR3 is TGTGCCAGCAGTCTAACAGTCGAGGGGAGTGAAAAACTGTTTTTT. Encoded protein: CASSLTVEGSEKLFF.

This chain joins TRBV19 and TRBJ1-5, with D perhaps TRBD1 (6 bases). The length of the CDR3 is 16 residues. CDR1 and CDR2 (germline): LNHDA, SQIVND (reference sequence). The V and J ends lost 4 bases and 3 bases respectively, with 16 bases between them. DNA for the CDR3: TGTGCCAGTAGTACAAAGTACAGGGACCTCAATCAGCCCCAGCATTTT. This sequence encodes CASSTKYRDLNQPQHF.